This TCR beta chain was captured in a study of cytomegalovirus exposure and HLA in healthy donors. Study details: Around 80 million unique TCR sequences came from HLA-typed donors in an early release. Whole-study results and caveats: Presence/absence results assume similar sequencing depth per donor, which may not hold.

60 Vbeta and 13 Jbeta primers were used in PCR. TCRdb's table, derived via immunoSEQ multiplex PCR, lists solely in-frame clones and lacks some. Of approximately 170,000 clones listed, approximately 80% were seen once; the top ten hold 9.7%. In the case of this clone: Its antigen is currently unknown.

While unrecorded immune exposures were likely, the donors were nominally healthy when sampled. Material: PBMCs. The source of this sequence is a man between 18 and 35 years old in good health and CMV-seropositive.

The CDR3 loop is CSVAPQGVGTEAFF. The CDR3 bases are TGCAGCGTTGCTCCCCAGGGGGTTGGAACTGAAGCTTTCTTT. The rearrangement joins TRBV29-1 to TRBJ1-1; 7 nucleotides align to TRBD1. The germline CDR1 and CDR2 sequences are SQVTM and ANQGSEA. V lost 4 bases, J lost 5 bases, and 10 bases stayed unmatched. This CDR3 has 14 amino acids.